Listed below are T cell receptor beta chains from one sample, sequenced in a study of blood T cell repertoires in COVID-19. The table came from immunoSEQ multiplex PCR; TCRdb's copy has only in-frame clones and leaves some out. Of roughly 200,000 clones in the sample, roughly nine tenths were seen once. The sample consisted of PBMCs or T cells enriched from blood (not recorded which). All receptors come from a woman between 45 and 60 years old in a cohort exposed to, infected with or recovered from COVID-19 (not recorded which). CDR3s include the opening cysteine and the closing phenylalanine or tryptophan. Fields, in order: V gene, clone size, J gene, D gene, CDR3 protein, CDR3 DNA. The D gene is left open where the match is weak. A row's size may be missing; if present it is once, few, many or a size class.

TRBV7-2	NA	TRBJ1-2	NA	CASKGPGGGYTF	TGTGCCAGCAAAGGGCCCGGCGGGGGCTACACCTTC
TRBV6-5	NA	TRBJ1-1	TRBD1	CASENGQGAFF	TGTGCCAGCGAGAACGGACAGGGAGCTTTCTTT
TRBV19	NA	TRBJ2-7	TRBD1	CASTPPRTGTGHEQYF	TGTGCCAGTACCCCTCCTCGGACAGGCACAGGACACGAGCAGTACTTC
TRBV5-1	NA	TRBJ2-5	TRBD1	CASSSTGTGAETQYF	TGCGCCAGCAGCTCTACCGGGACAGGGGCAGAGACCCAGTACTTC
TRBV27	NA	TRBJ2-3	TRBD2	CASSLARGAGGLDTQYF	TGTGCCAGCAGCTTAGCACGGGGAGCGGGGGGACTTGATACGCAGTATTTT
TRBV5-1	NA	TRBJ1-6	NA	CASSLSGFGSPLHF	TGCGCCAGCAGCTTGTCGGGGTTTGGCTCACCCCTCCACTTT
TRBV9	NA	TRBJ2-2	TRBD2	CASSVSGLAVPGELFF	TGTGCCAGCAGCGTATCGGGACTAGCGGTCCCCGGGGAGCTGTTTTTT
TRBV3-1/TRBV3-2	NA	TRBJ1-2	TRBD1	CASSQWTGAGYTF	TGTGCCAGCAGCCAGTGGACAGGGGCCGGCTACACCTTC
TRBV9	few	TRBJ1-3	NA	CASSVLGNTIYF	TGTGCCAGCAGCGTACTCGGAAACACCATATATTTT
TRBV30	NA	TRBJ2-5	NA	CAWSISGETQYF	TGTGCCTGGAGTATCAGCGGCGAGACCCAGTACTTC
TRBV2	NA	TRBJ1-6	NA	CASSLQGHDSPLHF	TGTGCCAGCAGTCTTCAGGGGCACGATTCACCCCTCCACTTT
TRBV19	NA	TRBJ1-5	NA	CASSIPDRSNQPQHF	TGTGCCAGTAGTATCCCTGACAGAAGCAATCAGCCCCAGCATTTT
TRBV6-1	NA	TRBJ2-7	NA	CASSDSLGPSYEQYF	TGTGCCAGCAGTGATTCTCTGGGGCCATCCTACGAGCAGTACTTC
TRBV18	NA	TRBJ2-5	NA	CASSPEWGIRGETQYF	TGTGCCAGCTCACCGGAGTGGGGTATTAGGGGAGAGACCCAGTACTTC
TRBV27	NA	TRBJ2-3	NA	CASRVHAGATDTQYF	TGTGCCAGCAGGGTTCACGCGGGGGCCACAGATACGCAGTATTTT
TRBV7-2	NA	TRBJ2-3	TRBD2	CASTNWGRGAADTQYF	TGTGCCAGCACCAACTGGGGGCGGGGGGCCGCAGATACGCAGTATTTT
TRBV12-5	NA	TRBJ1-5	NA	CASGLVHTPQHF	TGTGCTAGTGGTTTGGTACACACGCCCCAGCATTTT
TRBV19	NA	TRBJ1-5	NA	CASSRGWNQPQHF	TGTGCCAGTAGCCGGGGGTGGAATCAGCCCCAGCATTTT
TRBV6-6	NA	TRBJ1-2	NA	CASSHPGVTTYGYTF	TGTGCCAGCAGTCACCCGGGCGTGACTACCTATGGCTACACCTTC
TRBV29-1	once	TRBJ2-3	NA	CSVDGGLTDTQYF	TGCAGCGTTGACGGGGGACTCACAGATACGCAGTATTTT
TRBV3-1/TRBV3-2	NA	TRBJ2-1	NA	CASSQTSSGNEQFF	TGTGCCAGCAGCCAAACTAGCTCAGGGAATGAGCAGTTCTTC
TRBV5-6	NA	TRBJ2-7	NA	CASSLWTPYEQYF	TGTGCCAGCAGCTTGTGGACACCCTACGAGCAGTACTTC
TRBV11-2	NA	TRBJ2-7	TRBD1	CASSPRGAGGSYEQYF	TGTGCCAGCAGCCCGAGAGGGGCAGGGGGATCCTACGAGCAGTACTTC
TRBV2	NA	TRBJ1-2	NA	CANPDGHRAGGYTF	TGTGCCAACCCCGACGGGCACCGGGCGGGTGGCTACACCTTC
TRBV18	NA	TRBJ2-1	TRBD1	CASSPATGAVANEQFF	TGTGCCAGCTCACCAGCGACAGGGGCGGTCGCCAATGAGCAGTTCTTC
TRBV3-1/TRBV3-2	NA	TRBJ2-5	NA	CASSQTTTGRETQYF	TGTGCCAGCAGCCAAACTACGACAGGTAGAGAGACCCAGTACTTC
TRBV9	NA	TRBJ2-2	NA	CASSAGQFGGELFF	TGTGCCAGCAGCGCCGGACAGTTCGGCGGGGAGCTGTTTTTT
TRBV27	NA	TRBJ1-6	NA	CASTLTGSHSPLHF	TGTGCCAGCACCTTAACAGGGTCTCATTCACCCCTCCACTTT
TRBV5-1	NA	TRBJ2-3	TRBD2	CASSFSGTSADTQYF	TGCGCCAGCAGCTTCTCCGGGACTAGCGCTGATACGCAGTATTTT
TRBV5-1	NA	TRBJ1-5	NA	CASSSGGGNQPQHF	TGCGCCAGCAGCTCGGGAGGAGGGAATCAGCCCCAGCATTTT
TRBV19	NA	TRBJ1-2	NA	CASSAPGQTYGYTF	TGTGCCAGTAGTGCCCCTGGACAGACCTATGGCTACACCTTC
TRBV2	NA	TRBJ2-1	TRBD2	CASRGFGGGSYNEQFF	TGTGCCAGCAGAGGGTTTGGGGGGGGATCCTACAATGAGCAGTTCTTC
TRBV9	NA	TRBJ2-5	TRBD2	CASSPPTGGLQETQYF	TGTGCCAGCAGCCCCCCTACGGGGGGGCTCCAAGAGACCCAGTACTTC
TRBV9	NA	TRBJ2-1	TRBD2	CASSVDPGGTYNEQFF	TGTGCCAGCAGCGTAGATCCGGGGGGAACCTACAATGAGCAGTTCTTC
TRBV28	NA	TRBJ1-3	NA	CASSSSRVNSGNTIYF	TGTGCCAGCAGCAGCAGCAGGGTTAACTCTGGAAACACCATATATTTT
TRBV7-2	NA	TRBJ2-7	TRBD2	CASSVTSGEPYEQYF	TGTGCCAGCAGCGTGACTAGCGGGGAGCCTTACGAGCAGTACTTC
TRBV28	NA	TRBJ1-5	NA	CASTPGLASQPQHF	TGTGCCAGCACCCCGGGTCTAGCCAGTCAGCCCCAGCATTTT
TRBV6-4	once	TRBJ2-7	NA	CASSARAYEQYF	TGTGCCAGCAGTGCCCGAGCCTACGAGCAGTACTTC
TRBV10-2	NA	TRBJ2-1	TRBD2	CASSEAGGAYNEQFF	TGCGCCAGCAGTGAGGCCGGGGGGGCTTACAATGAGCAGTTCTTC
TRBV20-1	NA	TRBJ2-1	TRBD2	CSASALAGGRNEQFF	TGCAGTGCTAGTGCACTAGCGGGGGGGCGCAATGAGCAGTTCTTC
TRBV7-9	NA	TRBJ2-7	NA	CASSPRVGYEQYF	TGTGCCAGCAGCCCCAGGGTTGGGTACGAGCAGTACTTC
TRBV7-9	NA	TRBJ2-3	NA	CARGGADTQYF	TGTGCCAGGGGGGGGGCCGATACGCAGTATTTT
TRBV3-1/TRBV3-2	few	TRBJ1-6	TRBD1	CASSQDLGTGTDLGSPLHF	TGTGCCAGCAGCCAAGATCTTGGGACAGGGACTGATTTGGGTTCACCCCTCCACTTT
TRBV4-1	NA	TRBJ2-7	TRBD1	CASRGQGSEQYF	TGCGCCAGCAGGGGACAGGGTTCCGAGCAGTACTTC
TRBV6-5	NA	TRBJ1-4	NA	CASSYGGVGEKLFF	TGTGCCAGCAGTTACGGAGGCGTAGGTGAAAAACTGTTTTTT
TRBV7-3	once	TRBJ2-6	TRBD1	CASSLIGTGGAGANVLTF	TGTGCCAGCAGCTTAATTGGGACAGGGGGCGCTGGGGCCAACGTCCTGACTTTC
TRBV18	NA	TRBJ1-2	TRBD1	CASSPGDRARLGYTF	TGTGCCAGCTCACCTGGGGACAGGGCGAGATTGGGCTACACCTTC
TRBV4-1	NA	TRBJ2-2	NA	CASSQDSAGTGELFF	TGCGCCAGCAGCCAAGATTCGGCAGGCACCGGGGAGCTGTTTTTT
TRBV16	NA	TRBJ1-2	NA	CASSQSLGTSSNYGYTF	TGTGCCAGCAGCCAATCACTGGGGACATCATCTAACTATGGCTACACCTTC